This TCR beta chain was profiled in a study of CD4 T cells in relation to SARS-CoV-2 and coronaviruses. For the study at large: After around 10 days of antigen culture, PBMC TCR beta CDR3s were sequenced. Convalescent patients had median age roughly 37 years, range 21 to 72.

Using immunoSEQ multiplex PCR, the repertoire was profiled, and TCRdb retains in-frame clones only, with some absent. The sample consists of some 35,000 clones, 82% of them appearing once. The CDR3 consists of 17 residues. The V gene end was trimmed by 7 bases and the J gene end by 0 bases; junction bases not matched to a gene: 16. Per the germline V gene, CDR1 is GTSNPN and CDR2 is SVGIG (reference sequence). Sorted naive or memory CD4+ cells met CEF peptides for over 9 days. General study findings and limits: Memory recall responses, not primary responses primed in culture, are what the assay detects.

Concerning this clone: Its target is unknown.

The chain employs TRBV30 and TRBJ2-7; TRBD2 matches at 9 bases. Source material: naive CD4+ T cells from PBMCs, cultured in vitro. The sample's subset: naive CD4+ T cells isolated by negative enrichment. This sequence originates from an adult with COVID-19. CDR3 nucleotides: TGTGCCTTGAGGCTGGGAAGAGCGGGAGGCTACTCCTACGAGCAGTACTTC. Its translation is CALRLGRAGGYSYEQYF.